These T cell receptor beta chains were read from a single sample in a study of siplizumab effects on memory and regulatory T cells. Data came from immunoSEQ multiplex PCR; TCRdb stores just in-frame clones and leaves some out. The table has under 110,000 clones, around nine tenths seen once; the top ten hold 9.5% to 15%. Sequencing was performed on non-Treg CD4+ T cells sorted from blood. These receptors were collected from a human donor in good health. CDR3s include the opening cysteine and the closing phenylalanine or tryptophan. Fields, in order: V gene, J gene, clone size, D gene, CDR3 protein, CDR3 DNA. The D gene is left open where the match is weak. Where a row states a size, it is once, few, many or the class of an expanded clone; other rows omit it.

TRBV10-3	TRBJ2-7	.	TRBD1	CAISEPGQVLHEQYF	TGTGCCATCAGTGAACCGGGACAGGTTCTCCACGAGCAGTACTTC
TRBV6-1	TRBJ1-2	.	.	CASSDEGRGYGYTF	TGTGCCAGCAGTGATGAAGGCAGGGGCTATGGCTACACCTTC
TRBV29-1	TRBJ1-2	.	TRBD1	CSVLGPSQDRGKGYTF	TGCAGCGTTTTGGGACCCTCCCAGGACAGGGGAAAAGGCTACACCTTC
TRBV6-1	TRBJ1-5	once	.	CASSVDAGTNQPQHF	TGTGCCAGCAGTGTCGACGCCGGGACGAATCAGCCCCAGCATTTT
TRBV12-5	TRBJ2-1	.	TRBD2	CASGPSPQLAGPSYNEQFF	TGTGCTAGTGGTCCCTCCCCCCAACTAGCGGGCCCCTCCTACAATGAGCAGTTCTTC
TRBV7-3	TRBJ1-1	.	TRBD1	CASSATGGTEAFF	TGTGCCAGCAGCGCCACAGGGGGCACTGAAGCTTTCTTT
TRBV18	TRBJ1-1	.	.	CASSPFTENTEAFF	TGTGCCAGCTCACCATTTACAGAGAACACTGAAGCTTTCTTT
TRBV14	TRBJ1-2	.	.	CASSQSRGAGYTF	TGTGCCAGCAGCCAGAGCAGGGGTGCTGGCTACACCTTC
TRBV5-1	TRBJ2-5	.	.	CASSLKIGQETQYF	TGCGCCAGCAGCTTGAAGATAGGGCAAGAGACCCAGTACTTC
TRBV7-3	TRBJ1-1	.	.	CASSSQGRTEAFF	TGTGCCAGCAGCTCCCAGGGAAGAACTGAAGCTTTCTTT